This T cell receptor beta chain was retrieved from a study of blood T cell repertoires in COVID-19. About the research overall: Donors in the United States, Italy and Spain gave samples during acute or convalescent COVID-19. PBMCs, B-cell-depleted T cells, or T cells were the source of the cDNA or gDNA that made up the material.

CDR3 size: 15 residues. The V gene's germline CDR1 is SGHRS and CDR2 YFSETQ. V lost 4 bases and J 0 bases, leaving 14 bases between the germline ends. Some clones are missing from TCRdb's copy, which holds only in-frame ones; the method was immunoSEQ multiplex PCR. The sample lists around 72,000 clones; 86% were seen once. This sequence joins TRBV5-1 and TRBJ2-7; tentative D call: TRBD1 (6 bases). The specimen sequenced was peripheral blood. The source of this sequence is a man between 65 and 85 years old with active or convalescent COVID-19. The CDR3 DNA reads TGCGCCAGCAGCGTTGGTGGGGGCCTCTCCTACGAGCAGTACTTC. Translated: CASSVGGGLSYEQYF. Variable domain in full (rest from reference TRBV5-1 and TRBJ2-7): KAGVTQTPRYLIKTRGQQVTLSCSPISGHRSVSWYQQTPGQGLQFLFEYFSETQRNKGNFPGRFSGRQFSNSRSEMNVSTLELGDSALYLCASSVGGGLSYEQYFGPGTRLTVT.